Sequencing of this TCR beta chain was carried out in a study of T cell responses to AZD1222 COVID-19 vaccine. CDR3 length: 13 residues. V lost 5 bases and J lost 8; bases outside the gene matches: 8. Some clones are missing from TCRdb's copy, which holds only in-frame ones; the method was immunoSEQ multiplex PCR. This sample has 120,000 to 150,000 clones; about 87% occur once, and the top ten carry more than 12%. V and J are TRBV12-3 or TRBV12-4 and TRBJ1-2; 7 positions agree with TRBD1. The receptor's source is an adult in good health. Sequenced material: peripheral blood, taken on day 0 of AZD1222 vaccination. This CDR3 is CASSPWGQRGYTF. The CDR3 bases are TGTGCCAGCAGTCCCTGGGGACAGAGGGGCTACACCTTC.